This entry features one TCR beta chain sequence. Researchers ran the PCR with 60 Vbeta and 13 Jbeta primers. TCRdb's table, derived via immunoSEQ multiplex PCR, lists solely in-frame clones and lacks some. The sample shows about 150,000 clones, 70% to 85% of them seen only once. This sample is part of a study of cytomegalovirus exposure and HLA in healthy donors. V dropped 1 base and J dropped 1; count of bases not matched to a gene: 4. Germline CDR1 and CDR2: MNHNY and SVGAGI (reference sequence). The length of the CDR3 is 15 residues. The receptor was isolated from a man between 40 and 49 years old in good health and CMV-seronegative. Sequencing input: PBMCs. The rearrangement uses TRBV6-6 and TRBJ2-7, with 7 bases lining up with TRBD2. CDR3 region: CASSYWGGFSYEQYF. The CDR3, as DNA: TGTGCCAGCAGTTACTGGGGAGGGTTTTCCTACGAGCAGTACTTC.